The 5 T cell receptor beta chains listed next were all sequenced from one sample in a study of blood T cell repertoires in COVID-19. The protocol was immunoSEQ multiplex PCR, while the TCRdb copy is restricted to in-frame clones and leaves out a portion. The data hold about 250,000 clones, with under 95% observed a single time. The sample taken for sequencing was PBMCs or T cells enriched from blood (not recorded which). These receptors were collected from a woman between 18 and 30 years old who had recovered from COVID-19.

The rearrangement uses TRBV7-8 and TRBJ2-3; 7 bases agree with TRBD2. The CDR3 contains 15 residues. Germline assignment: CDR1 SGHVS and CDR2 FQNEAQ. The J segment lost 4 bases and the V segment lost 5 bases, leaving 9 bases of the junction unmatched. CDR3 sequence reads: CASSRRSGIADTQYF. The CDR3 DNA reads TGTGCCAGCAGCCGCAGAAGCGGGATCGCAGATACGCAGTATTTT.

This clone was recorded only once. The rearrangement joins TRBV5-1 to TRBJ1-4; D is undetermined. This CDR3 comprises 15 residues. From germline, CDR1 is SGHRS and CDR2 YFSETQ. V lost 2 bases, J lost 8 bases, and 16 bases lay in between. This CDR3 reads CASSFGSAVGEKLFF. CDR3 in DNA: TGCGCCAGCAGCTTTGGGTCAGCGGTGGGAGAAAAACTGTTTTTT.

This CDR3 reads CASTPGGTGHQETQYF. The CDR3 bases are TGTGCCAGCACCCCAGGGGGGACAGGGCACCAAGAGACCCAGTACTTC. This chain links TRBV7-9 with TRBJ2-5, with 9 bases matching TRBD1. V trimming: 7 bases; J trimming: 0 bases; junction bases outside the gene matches: 9. Germline CDR1 and CDR2: SEHNR and FQNEAQ (reference sequence). This CDR3 has 16 amino acids.

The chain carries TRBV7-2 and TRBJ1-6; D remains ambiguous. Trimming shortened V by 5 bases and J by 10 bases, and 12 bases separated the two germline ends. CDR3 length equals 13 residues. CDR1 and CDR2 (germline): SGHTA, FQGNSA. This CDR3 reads CASSPLVRSPLHF. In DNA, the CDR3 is TGTGCCAGCAGCCCCCTGGTGAGGTCACCCCTCCACTTT.

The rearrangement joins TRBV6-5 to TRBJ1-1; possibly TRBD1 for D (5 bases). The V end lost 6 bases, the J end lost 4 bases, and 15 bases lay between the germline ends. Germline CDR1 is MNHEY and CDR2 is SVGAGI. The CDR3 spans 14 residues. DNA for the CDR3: TGTGCCAGCAGCTCACCTGGACAACCCACTGAAGCTTTCTTT. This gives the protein CASSSPGQPTEAFF.